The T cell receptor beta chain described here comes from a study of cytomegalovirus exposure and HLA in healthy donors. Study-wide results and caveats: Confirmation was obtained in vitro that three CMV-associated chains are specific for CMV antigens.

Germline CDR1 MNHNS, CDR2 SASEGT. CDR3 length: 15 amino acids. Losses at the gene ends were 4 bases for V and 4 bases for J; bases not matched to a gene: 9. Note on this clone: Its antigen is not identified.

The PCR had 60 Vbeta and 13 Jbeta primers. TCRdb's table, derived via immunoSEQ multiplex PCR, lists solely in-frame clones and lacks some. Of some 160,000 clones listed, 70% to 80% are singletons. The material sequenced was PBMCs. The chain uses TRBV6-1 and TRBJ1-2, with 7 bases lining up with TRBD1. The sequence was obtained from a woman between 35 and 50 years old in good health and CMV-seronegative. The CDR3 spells CASSVDRVNAYGYTF. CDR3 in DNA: TGTGCCAGCAGTGTCGACAGGGTTAATGCCTATGGCTACACCTTC.